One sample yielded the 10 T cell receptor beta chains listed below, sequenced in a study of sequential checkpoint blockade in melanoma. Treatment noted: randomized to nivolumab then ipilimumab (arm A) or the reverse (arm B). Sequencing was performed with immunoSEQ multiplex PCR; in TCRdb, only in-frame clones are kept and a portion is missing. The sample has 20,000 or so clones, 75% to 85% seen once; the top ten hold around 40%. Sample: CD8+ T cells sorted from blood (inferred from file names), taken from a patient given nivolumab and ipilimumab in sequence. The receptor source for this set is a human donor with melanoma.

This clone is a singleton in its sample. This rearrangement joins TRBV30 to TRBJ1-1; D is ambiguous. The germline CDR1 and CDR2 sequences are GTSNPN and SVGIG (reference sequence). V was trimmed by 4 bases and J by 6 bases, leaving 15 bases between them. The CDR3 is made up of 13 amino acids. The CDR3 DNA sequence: TGTGCCTGGAATGTCGGTCTCGGGGCTGAAGCTTTCTTT. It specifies CAWNVGLGAEAFF.

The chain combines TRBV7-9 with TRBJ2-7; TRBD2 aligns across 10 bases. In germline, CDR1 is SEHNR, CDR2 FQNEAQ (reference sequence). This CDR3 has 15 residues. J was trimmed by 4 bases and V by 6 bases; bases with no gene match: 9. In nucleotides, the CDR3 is TGTGCCAGCAGTACAGGAGCGGGAGGGTGGTACGAGCAGTACTTC. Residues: CASSTGAGGWYEQYF.

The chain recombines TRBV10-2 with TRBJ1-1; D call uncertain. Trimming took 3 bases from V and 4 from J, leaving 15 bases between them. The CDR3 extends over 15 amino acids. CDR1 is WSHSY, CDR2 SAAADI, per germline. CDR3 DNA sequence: TGCGCCAGCAGTGATCTGCGGGGAGGAGGCACTGAAGCTTTCTTT. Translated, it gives CASSDLRGGGTEAFF.

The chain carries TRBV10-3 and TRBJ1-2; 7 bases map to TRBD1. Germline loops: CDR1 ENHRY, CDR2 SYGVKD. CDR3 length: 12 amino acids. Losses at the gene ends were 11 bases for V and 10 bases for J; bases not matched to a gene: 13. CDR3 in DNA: TGTGCCGCCTATTCAGGGGGTGGCACCTACACCTTC. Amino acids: CAAYSGGGTYTF.

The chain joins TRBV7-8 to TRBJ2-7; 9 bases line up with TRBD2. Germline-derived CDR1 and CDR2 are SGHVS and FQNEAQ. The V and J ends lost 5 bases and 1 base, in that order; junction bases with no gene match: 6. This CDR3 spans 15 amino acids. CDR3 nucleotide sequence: TGTGCCAGCAGCGGAGGTACTAGCGGGTCCTACGAGCAGTACTTC. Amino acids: CASSGGTSGSYEQYF.

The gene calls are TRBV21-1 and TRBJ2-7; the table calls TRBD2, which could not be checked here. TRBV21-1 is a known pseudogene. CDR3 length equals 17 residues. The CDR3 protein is CASSSHNGTSGAYEQYF. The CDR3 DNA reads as TGTGCCAGCAGCTCTCACAATGGGACTAGCGGCGCCTACGAGCAGTACTTC.

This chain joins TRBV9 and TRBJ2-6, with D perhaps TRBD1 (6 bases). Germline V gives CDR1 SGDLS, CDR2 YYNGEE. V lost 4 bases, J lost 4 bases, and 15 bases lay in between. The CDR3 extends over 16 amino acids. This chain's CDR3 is CASSPHRASGANVLTF. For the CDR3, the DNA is TGTGCCAGCAGCCCTCACAGGGCTTCCGGGGCCAACGTCCTGACTTTC.

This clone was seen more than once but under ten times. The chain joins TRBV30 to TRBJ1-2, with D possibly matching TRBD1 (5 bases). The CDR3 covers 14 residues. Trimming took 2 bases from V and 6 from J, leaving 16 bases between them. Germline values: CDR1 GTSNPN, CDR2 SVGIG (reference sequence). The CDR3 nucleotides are TGTGCCTGGAGTACTTGGACGGGGGATGATGGCTACACCTTC. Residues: CAWSTWTGDDGYTF.

Here the CDR3 DNA reads TGTGCCAGCTCCATTCCCGGGGGAACTGAAGCTTTCTTT. Protein product: CASSIPGGTEAFF. The chain couples TRBV2 to TRBJ1-1, with D perhaps matching TRBD1 (5 bases). This CDR3 spans 13 amino acids. Trimming removed 8 bases from V and 5 bases from J, with 15 bases in between. The germline gives CDR1 SNHLY, CDR2 FYNNEI.

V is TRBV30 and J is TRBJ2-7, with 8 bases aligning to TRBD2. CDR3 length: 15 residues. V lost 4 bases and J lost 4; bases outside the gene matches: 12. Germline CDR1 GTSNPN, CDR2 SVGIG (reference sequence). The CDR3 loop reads CAWTRGRGAGYEQYF. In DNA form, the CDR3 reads TGTGCCTGGACTCGTGGGCGGGGGGCCGGGTACGAGCAGTACTTC.